These 25 T cell receptor beta chains were sequenced from one sample in a study of blood T cells in healthy people across ages. Next came a second PCR, run for roughly 6 to 11 cycles, which used a sample-barcoded 5' primer along with a J-beta primer mix. TCRdb called the 5' RACE reads again in MiXCR, with one record for every CDR3 protein. The data contain 1.5 million to 2 million distinct CDR3 sequences, around 48% of them singletons. Sequencing input: blood. The receptors derive from a middle-aged woman in good health.

The chain recombines TRBV10-3 with TRBJ2-7, with D maybe TRBD2 (6 bases). The CDR3 is made up of 14 amino acids. Trimming removed 6 bases at V and 6 bases at J, with 18 bases between. Germline V CDR1 and CDR2: ENHRY, SYGVKD. The CDR3 reads CAIRGTGNSREQYF. Written as DNA, the CDR3 is TGTGCCATCAGGGGGACTGGAAACTCTCGCGAGCAGTACTTC.

DNA for the CDR3: TGTGCCAGCATCGGAGGAGGTTACTACGAGCAGTACTTC. This gives the protein CASIGGGYYEQYF. J is TRBJ2-7 and V is TRBV28, with D possibly TRBD2 on 5 matching bases. Germline CDR1 is MDHEN and CDR2 is SYDVKM. The V gene lost 7 bases and the J gene lost 3 bases, with 13 bases spanning the gap. The CDR3 totals 13 residues.

The V gene is TRBV15, the J gene TRBJ1-5; possible D gene TRBD1, 6 bases. The CDR3 is 16 amino acids. V was trimmed by 1 base and J by 6 bases, leaving 16 bases between them. Germline V gene sequence: CDR1 LNHNV, CDR2 YYDKDF (reference sequence). The CDR3, as DNA: TGTGCCACCAGCAGAGCTGCTACAGGGACGGGTCAGCCCCAGCATTTT. Its translation is CATSRAATGTGQPQHF.

This clonotype was found a few times. The rearrangement uses TRBV2 and TRBJ1-6; 9 nucleotides align to TRBD1. CDR3 size: 13 residues. Trimming removed 6 bases from V and 8 bases from J; junction bases left unmatched: 2. CDR1 and CDR2 (germline): SNHLY, FYNNEI. CDR3 DNA sequence: TGTGCCAGCAGGGGACAGGGTCATTCACCCCTCCACTTT. This encodes CASRGQGHSPLHF.

The chain uses TRBV20-1 and TRBJ2-5; 10 bases agree with TRBD2. Trimming at V came to 2 bases and at J to 2 bases, leaving 2 bases not matched to a gene. CDR3 length: 14 amino acids. Germline loops: CDR1 DFQATT, CDR2 SNEGSKA (reference sequence). The CDR3 region is CSARSGGAQETQYF. CDR3 sequence (DNA): TGCAGTGCTAGAAGCGGGGGGGCACAAGAGACCCAGTACTTC.

On this clonotype itself: This may come from a read error, since a much larger clone is one base off. The chain carries TRBV5-1 and TRBJ2-1; D might be TRBD1 (6 bases). The CDR3 sequence is 15 residues long. V shed 0 bases and J shed 5 bases, with 12 bases lying between them. Looked up from germline, CDR1 is SGHRS and CDR2 is YFSETQ. CDR3 DNA: TGCGCCAGCAGCTTGGCTCAGGGGTTTAACAATGAGCAGTTCTTC. It is translated as CASSLAQGFNNEQFF.

This chain links TRBV4-3 with TRBJ2-2; 15 bases are a match to TRBD2. J lost 2 bases, V lost 0 bases, and 13 bases had no gene match. The CDR3 length is 22 residues. The germline V gene encodes CDR1 LGHNA and CDR2 YSLEER. CDR3 sequence: CASSQEIFGLAGGEPNTGELFF. CDR3 nucleotide sequence: TGCGCCAGCAGCCAAGAAATTTTTGGACTAGCGGGGGGGGAACCCAACACCGGGGAGCTGTTTTTT.

This clonotype was seen a few times. Sequence at one end of the junction differs from germline and may be a read error. The chain combines TRBV7-7 with TRBJ2-5; D assignment may be TRBD1 or TRBD2 (5 bases each). Germline lookup yields CDR1 SSHAT and CDR2 FNYEAQ (reference sequence). The CDR3 has 15 amino acids. The chain's CDR3 is CASSLALGTGETQYF. Here the CDR3 DNA reads TGTGCTAGCAGCTTAGCGCTAGGGACGGGAGAGACCCAGTACTTC.

V is TRBV7-6 and J is TRBJ1-5; the D gene is possibly TRBD1 (5 bases). The V end was cut by 5 bases, the J end by 6 bases, with 17 bases between. This CDR3 has 15 amino acids. Germline V CDR1 and CDR2: SGHVS, FNYEAQ. CDR3 sequence: CASSRGQGVGQPQHF. The CDR3 DNA is TGTGCCAGCAGCCGGGGTCAGGGTGTAGGTCAGCCCCAGCATTTT.

This clonotype was observed a few times. The rearrangement joins TRBV4-3 to TRBJ2-1; D is unclear. This CDR3 has 16 amino acids. Germline CDR1 reads LGHNA; CDR2 reads YSLEER. V lost 0 bases to trimming and J lost 0 bases, with 9 bases between them. CDR3: CASSQERVSSYNEQFF. The CDR3 DNA follows: TGCGCCAGCAGCCAAGAGAGAGTGAGCTCCTACAATGAGCAGTTCTTC.

This chain links TRBV20-1 with TRBJ2-3, with D possibly being TRBD1 (6 bases). CDR3 length: 15 residues. The ends were cut back, 4 bases at V and 3 bases at J, with 17 bases in the middle. The germline CDR1 and CDR2 sequences are DFQATT and SNEGSKA (reference sequence). Here the CDR3 reads CSATLPKQGTDTQYF. Here the CDR3 DNA reads TGCAGTGCTACCCTCCCGAAACAGGGTACAGATACGCAGTATTTT.

The V and J genes are TRBV6-5 and TRBJ2-7, with D perhaps being TRBD1 or TRBD2 (5 bases each). Matching the DNA end better, TRBJ2-5 makes the J call doubtful. Germline CDR1 is MNHEY and CDR2 is SVGAGI. This CDR3 contains 13 residues. The CDR3 is CASSSPGAPTQYF. The DNA for the CDR3 is TGTGCCAGCAGCAGCCCCGGGGCGCCGACCCAGTACTTC.

V is TRBV4-2 and J is TRBJ2-7; possible D gene TRBD2, 6 bases. Germline CDR1 and CDR2: LGHNA and YNFKEQ. CDR3 length: 16 residues. Between the trimmed V and J ends, which lost 0 bases and 2 bases, there was a span of 14 bases. The CDR3 nucleotides are TGTGCCAGCAGCCAAGATGAGGCTAGCGAGACCTACGAGCAGTACTTC. Its translation is CASSQDEASETYEQYF.

The chain recombines TRBV6-1 with TRBJ1-2; the D gene is possibly TRBD1 (5 bases). V gave up 3 bases and J gave up 2 bases, with 13 bases separating them. Germline CDR1 MNHNS, CDR2 SASEGT. CDR3 size: 15 residues. CDR3 sequence: CASSDAGGLNYGYTF. The CDR3 DNA follows: TGTGCCAGCAGTGACGCCGGGGGGTTAAACTATGGCTACACCTTC.

This clonotype appeared once. Possible read error: a much larger clone is one base away. The rearrangement uses TRBV29-1 and TRBJ2-5; a weak D match, TRBD2 (6 bases). There are 13 residues in the CDR3. CDR1 and CDR2 from the germline V gene are SQVTM and ANQGSEA. Here the CDR3 DNA reads TGCAGTGCGGTGGGGGACTTACATGAGACCCAGTACTTC. This codes for CSAVGDLHETQYF.

The J gene is TRBJ1-2, the V gene TRBV20-1; D is unclear. Trimming took off 2 bases at V and 8 bases at J, with 12 bases between the two ends. The CDR3 is made up of 12 amino acids. Germline V gives CDR1 DFQATT, CDR2 SNEGSKA (reference sequence). The DNA for the CDR3 is TGCAGTGCTAGAATCCCTTCGGGGGGCTACACCTTC. It specifies CSARIPSGGYTF.

This clonotype was seen a few times. This chain connects TRBV20-1 to TRBJ2-5; D is perhaps TRBD2 (6 bases). CDR3 length: 14 amino acids. Germline loops: CDR1 DFQATT, CDR2 SNEGSKA (reference sequence). V was pared by 3 bases and J by 11 bases, with 22 bases between. Here the CDR3 reads CSASSGTGYNEQYF. CDR3 DNA: TGCAGTGCTAGTTCCGGGACTGGATACAATGAGCAGTACTTC.

The chain links TRBV20-1 to TRBJ2-4; TRBD1 might be the D (6 bases). The J call may be mistaken, given a closer DNA end match to TRBJ2-7. Germline CDR1 is DFQATT and CDR2 is SNEGSKA (reference sequence). The CDR3 is 14 residues long. The CDR3 spells CSAREQGRVYEQYF. The CDR3 DNA follows: TGCAGTGCTAGAGAACAGGGAAGGGTCTACGAGCAGTACTTC.

CDR3 nucleotide sequence: TGCAGTGCTAGGCCCGGAAACCGGGACAGGGGTTATGGCTACACCTTC. Protein: CSARPGNRDRGYGYTF. The chain links TRBV20-1 to TRBJ1-2; 10 bases are shared with TRBD1. The ends lost 3 bases at V and 5 bases at J; junction bases unmatched: 12. Germline V gene data show CDR1 as DFQATT and CDR2 as SNEGSKA (reference sequence). The CDR3 loop spans 16 amino acids.

This chain links TRBV7-2 with TRBJ2-5; the D call may be TRBD1 or TRBD2 (5 bases each). Near its end, the DNA agrees better with TRBJ2-7, so the J call may be wrong. The CDR3 consists of 14 residues. From germline, CDR1 is SGHTA and CDR2 FQGNSA. Here the CDR3 DNA reads TGTGCCAGCAGCCGCCGGGACGGCACTTTCGAGCAGTACTTC. It translates to CASSRRDGTFEQYF.

The chain links TRBV18 to TRBJ2-5; possibly TRBD1 for D (6 bases). The DNA end favors TRBJ2-4, so the J call may be wrong. Germline V lookup: CDR1 KGHSH, CDR2 LQKENI. The CDR3 has 17 amino acids. The CDR3 DNA sequence: TGTGCCAGCTCACCAGGGTTTAACAGGGTGATTGGAAACATTCAGTACTTC. Translated, it gives CASSPGFNRVIGNIQYF.

The chain uses TRBV5-1 and TRBJ1-2; TRBD1 agrees at 8 bases. J was trimmed by 4 bases and V by 4 bases; bases with no gene match: 12. This CDR3 comprises 16 residues. Germline lookup yields CDR1 SGHRS and CDR2 YFSETQ. The CDR3 protein is CASSGLQGVRSYGYTF. The CDR3 DNA reads as TGCGCCAGCAGCGGATTACAGGGGGTGAGAAGCTATGGCTACACCTTC.

The gene calls are TRBV18 and TRBJ2-3; 9 bases map to TRBD1. The trim removed 6 bases at V and 5 bases at J, leaving 6 bases unmatched. Germline CDR1 reads KGHSH; CDR2 reads LQKENI. The CDR3 extends over 14 amino acids. The CDR3 DNA is TGTGCCAGCTCCGTGGGACAGGGTGGAGATACGCAGTATTTT. As protein: CASSVGQGGDTQYF.

CDR3 nucleotide sequence: TGTGCCAGCAGCGGAATAACTTGGGAGAACAATGAGCAGTTCTTC. Encoded protein: CASSGITWENNEQFF. V gene TRBV9 combines with J gene TRBJ2-1; possibly TRBD2 for D (5 bases). The CDR3 runs to 15 residues. Germline V gene lookup returns CDR1 SGDLS and CDR2 YYNGEE. V lost 3 bases and J lost 5, with 15 bases in between. Full variable domain (outside the CDR3, taken from reference TRBV9 and TRBJ2-1): DSGVTQTPKHLITATGQRVTLRCSPRSGDLSVYWYQQSLDQGLQFLIQYYNGEERAKGNILERFSAQQFPDLHSELNLSSLELGDSALYFCASSGITWENNEQFFGPGTRLTVL.

The V and J genes are TRBV2 and TRBJ2-5; D tentatively reads TRBD1 or TRBD2 (5 bases each). The V gene lost 7 bases and the J gene lost 0 bases, with 15 bases spanning the gap. Germline V CDR1 and CDR2: SNHLY, FYNNEI. CDR3 length equals 15 residues. The CDR3 DNA is TGTGCCAGCATGACCCGCCAGGGACACCAAGAGACCCAGTACTTC. It encodes CASMTRQGHQETQYF.